This is a list of T cell receptor beta chains from one sample in a study of blood T cell repertoires in COVID-19. Sequencing used immunoSEQ multiplex PCR; TCRdb keeps in-frame clones, though not all of them. The data contain about 250,000 clones, 80% to 90% of them singletons. The sequenced sample was PBMCs or T cells enriched from blood (not recorded which). These receptors originate from a woman younger than 45 who had recovered from COVID-19. CDR3s include the opening cysteine and the closing phenylalanine or tryptophan. Fields, in order: D gene, V gene, J gene, clone size, CDR3 protein, CDR3 DNA. The D gene is left open where the match is weak. Size tells how often a clone was seen (once, few, many) or the class of an expanded clone, and some rows leave it out.

.	TRBV5-1	TRBJ2-2	.	CASSSDTYTGELFF	TGCGCCAGCAGCTCCGACACCTACACCGGGGAGCTGTTTTTT
.	TRBV28	TRBJ2-7	.	CASMRGSDEQYF	TGTGCCAGCATGAGGGGGTCCGACGAGCAGTACTTC
TRBD1	TRBV28	TRBJ2-1	.	CASGPGGFTYNEQFF	TGTGCCAGCGGACCAGGGGGATTTACCTACAATGAGCAGTTCTTC
TRBD1	TRBV5-6	TRBJ1-2	.	CASSLRSTGGYGYTF	TGTGCCAGCAGCTTGAGGTCAACAGGGGGCTATGGCTACACCTTC
TRBD1	TRBV30	TRBJ2-7	.	CAWSVLNRGNEQYF	TGTGCCTGGAGTGTACTCAACAGGGGGAACGAGCAGTACTTC
.	TRBV28	TRBJ2-5	.	CASSLSFAGGETQYF	TGTGCCAGCAGTTTGTCATTCGCCGGAGGAGAGACCCAGTACTTC
TRBD1	TRBV5-6	TRBJ1-6	few	CASRMTGPRSPLHF	TGTGCCAGCAGAATGACAGGGCCGCGATCACCCCTCCACTTT
.	TRBV12-3/TRBV12-4	TRBJ1-2	.	CASTGGDNYGYTF	TGTGCCAGCACGGGGGGAGATAACTATGGCTACACCTTC
TRBD2	TRBV4-2	TRBJ2-5	.	CASSQDRGGEETQYF	TGTGCCAGCAGCCAAGATCGGGGGGGGGAAGAGACCCAGTACTTC
TRBD1	TRBV5-6	TRBJ2-7	.	CASSPGQGHEQYF	TGTGCCAGCAGCCCGGGACAGGGTCACGAGCAGTACTTC
TRBD2	TRBV19	TRBJ2-3	.	CASSPRTSGRAPDTQYF	TGTGCCAGTAGTCCCCGGACTAGCGGGAGGGCCCCAGATACGCAGTATTTT
.	TRBV28	TRBJ1-3	.	CASSPTFDRTAGNTIYF	TGTGCCAGCAGTCCCACCTTCGACAGAACGGCTGGAAACACCATATATTTT
.	TRBV7-9	TRBJ2-2	.	CASSPGMGTGELFF	TGTGCCAGCAGCCCAGGGATGGGCACCGGGGAGCTGTTTTTT
.	TRBV27	TRBJ1-2	.	CASSPLTGLYGYTF	TGTGCCAGCAGTCCCCTGACAGGACTCTATGGCTACACCTTC
TRBD1	TRBV7-9	TRBJ2-3	once	CASSFTGAGDTQYF	TGTGCCAGCAGCTTTACAGGGGCGGGAGATACGCAGTATTTT
.	TRBV5-6	TRBJ1-2	.	CASSKSPRQGNYGYTF	TGTGCCAGCAGCAAATCGCCCCGGCAGGGCAACTATGGCTACACCTTC
.	TRBV3-1/TRBV3-2	TRBJ1-1	.	CASSQGAGVNTEAFF	TGTGCCAGCAGCCAAGGGGCAGGGGTGAACACTGAAGCTTTCTTT
TRBD1	TRBV27	TRBJ1-2	.	CASSRGQGYGYTF	TGTGCCAGCAGCCGTGGACAGGGCTATGGCTACACCTTC
.	TRBV19	TRBJ1-4	.	CASSMRWEKLFF	TGTGCCAGTAGTATGCGATGGGAAAAACTGTTTTTT
.	TRBV7-9	TRBJ2-6	.	CASSPRQVSSGANVLTF	TGTGCCAGCAGCCCCCGACAGGTTAGCTCTGGGGCCAACGTCCTGACTTTC
TRBD2	TRBV7-9	TRBJ2-7	.	CASSLFAAGRDEQYF	TGTGCCAGCAGCTTATTTGCGGCAGGGAGGGACGAGCAGTACTTC
.	TRBV10-3	TRBJ2-1	.	CAISAGTNSNEQFF	TGTGCCATCAGCGCCGGGACAAACTCCAATGAGCAGTTCTTC
.	TRBV27	TRBJ1-1	.	CASSLRGFEAFF	TGTGCCAGCAGTTTAAGGGGATTTGAAGCTTTCTTT